These 26 T cell receptor beta chains were sequenced from one sample in a study of T cell changes during pregnancy in multiple sclerosis. Profiling relied on immunoSEQ multiplex PCR, and the TCRdb table lists in-frame clones only, not all of them. Of roughly 40,000 clones listed, 70% to 90% are singletons. This specimen was CD8+ T cells from peripheral blood mononuclear cells, taken in the first trimester of pregnancy. Receptor source: a female donor with multiple sclerosis, enrolled in a pregnancy study.

This chain joins TRBV21-1 and TRBJ2-7; the table's D call, TRBD1, has no DNA check behind it. TRBV21-1 is a recognized pseudogene. The CDR3 is made up of 14 amino acids. The CDR3 reads CASSKVNREYEQYF. The CDR3 nucleotides are TGTGCCAGCAGCAAAGTGAACAGGGAATACGAGCAGTACTTC.

This clone appeared a single time. V gene TRBV6-5 combines with J gene TRBJ2-5, with 10 positions matching TRBD2. Germline trimming cut 3 bases from V and 1 base from J; bases unmatched to any gene: 2. This CDR3 has 15 residues. The germline V gene has CDR1 MNHEY and CDR2 SVGAGI. The CDR3 is CASSYSSGGQETQYF. DNA of the CDR3: TGTGCCAGCAGTTATTCTAGCGGGGGCCAAGAGACCCAGTACTTC.

CDR3 DNA sequence: TGTGCCAGCACCTCTCGGGGACAGGGTACAGATACGCAGTATTTT. It codes for CASTSRGQGTDTQYF. V gene TRBV6-8 combines with J gene TRBJ2-3; 9 bases are a match to TRBD1. CDR1 and CDR2 (germline): MNHGY, SAAAGT. CDR3 length: 15 amino acids. J lost 3 bases, V lost 7 bases, and 8 bases had no gene match.

The CDR3 reads CSVGAPENYEQYF. The CDR3 DNA reads TGCAGCGTTGGGGCTCCTGAAAACTACGAGCAGTACTTC. The chain has TRBV29-1 and TRBJ2-7; D remains unclear. The germline V and J ends were trimmed by 4 bases and 3 bases, with 13 bases remaining between them. In germline, CDR1 is SQVTM, CDR2 ANQGSEA. This CDR3 comprises 13 residues.

The chain employs TRBV29-1 and TRBJ2-4; the match to TRBD2 covers 13 bases. The CDR3 runs 15 residues. With V trimmed by 1 base and J by 9 bases, 6 bases remained unmatched. The germline CDR1 and CDR2 sequences are SQVTM and ANQGSEA. This chain's CDR3 is CSVEGLAGGLRIQYF. CDR3 coding DNA: TGCAGCGTTGAAGGACTAGCGGGGGGCCTTCGCATTCAGTACTTC.

This clone is medium-sized. V usage is TRBV5-5 and J usage is TRBJ1-5; D unclear. The CDR3 contains 14 residues. CDR1 SGHKS and CDR2 YYEKEE come from the germline V gene (reference sequence). V was cut by 4 bases and J by 1 base, with 9 bases left in between. The CDR3 sequence is CASSREVSNQPQHF. The CDR3 DNA reads as TGTGCCAGCAGCCGGGAGGTGAGCAATCAGCCCCAGCATTTT.

V gene TRBV7-9 combines with J gene TRBJ2-1, with TRBD2 matching over 7 bases. Germline V lookup: CDR1 SEHNR, CDR2 FQNEAQ (reference sequence). With 2 bases clipped from V and 7 bases from J, the junction kept 8 bases outside the gene matches. The CDR3 has 15 amino acids. The chain's CDR3 is CASSLRDYLRNEQFF. Written as DNA, the CDR3 is TGTGCCAGCAGCTTACGGGACTACCTTCGGAATGAGCAGTTCTTC.

This rearrangement joins TRBV6-5 to TRBJ1-2; 8 bases fit TRBD1. Trimming took 6 bases from V and 4 from J; bases not matched to a gene: 7. CDR1 is MNHEY, CDR2 SVGAGI, per germline. The CDR3 sequence is 14 residues long. The CDR3 reads CASSPMGTGYGYTF. Here the CDR3 DNA reads TGTGCCAGCAGCCCAATGGGGACAGGCTATGGCTACACCTTC.

This chain uses TRBV7-9 with TRBJ2-1; TRBD1 matches at 10 bases. Trimming removed 4 bases from V and 8 bases from J; junction bases left unmatched: 5. The CDR3 spans 14 residues. Germline assignment: CDR1 SEHNR and CDR2 FQNEAQ (reference sequence). The CDR3 DNA reads TGTGCCAGCAGCTCGGGGACAGGGGACGATGAGCAGTTCTTC. Protein: CASSSGTGDDEQFF.

The rearrangement uses TRBV7-6 and TRBJ1-6; 7 bases align to TRBD1. With V trimmed by 1 base and J by 6 bases, 6 bases remained unmatched. This CDR3 has 16 amino acids. CDR1 SGHVS and CDR2 FNYEAQ come from the germline V gene. In nucleotides, the CDR3 is TGTGCCAGCAGCTTAGACCCAGGGGGTTCTAATTCACCCCTCCACTTT. Amino acids: CASSLDPGGSNSPLHF.

Of note for this clone: This likely stems from a read error, as it lies one base from a far larger clone. The chain joins TRBV5-4 to TRBJ2-5; 8 bases are shared with TRBD2. Germline V CDR1 and CDR2: SGHNT, YYREEE (reference sequence). The CDR3 covers 15 residues. Unmatched junction bases numbered 6, after V lost 4 bases and J lost 1 base. The CDR3 nucleotides are TGTGCCAGCAGCCAAGATCGGGGGGGCCAAGAGACCCAGTACTTC. Its translation is CASSQDRGGQETQYF.

The V call is TRBV11-2, the J call TRBJ2-1; 10 nucleotides agree with TRBD2. The V gene's germline CDR1 is SGHAT and CDR2 FQNNGV. The CDR3 totals 19 residues. With 4 bases clipped from V and 0 bases from J, the junction kept 12 bases outside the gene matches. For the CDR3, the DNA is TGTGCCAGCAGCTCACCTCTAGCGGGGGCTACAAGCTCCTACAATGAGCAGTTCTTC. This gives the protein CASSSPLAGATSSYNEQFF.

This chain connects TRBV19 to TRBJ2-2, with 8 nucleotides matching TRBD1. The CDR3 totals 16 residues. CDR1 and CDR2 (germline): LNHDA, SQIVND (reference sequence). With V trimmed by 3 bases and J by 6 bases, 9 bases remained unmatched. The CDR3 region is CASSMPDQGASGELFF. DNA for the CDR3: TGTGCCAGTAGTATGCCGGATCAGGGGGCCTCCGGGGAGCTGTTTTTT.

This clone was seen a few times. The chain is built from TRBV13 and TRBJ1-1, with 12 bases fitting TRBD1. After removal of 4 bases from V and 11 bases from J, the junction contained 8 bases not matched to a gene. Germline-derived CDR1 and CDR2 are PRHDT and FYEKMQ (reference sequence). The CDR3 loop spans 14 amino acids. CDR3 DNA sequence: TGTGCCAGCAGCTGGGGACAGGGGGCTGATCGGGCTTTCTTT. Its protein is CASSWGQGADRAFF.

The rearrangement links TRBV4-3 to TRBJ1-4, with 7 positions matching TRBD1. CDR3 size: 15 residues. Germline V gene data show CDR1 as LGHNA and CDR2 as YSLEER. The V gene end was trimmed by 0 bases and the J gene end by 4 bases; junction bases not matched to a gene: 2. The CDR3 loop reads CASSQDRGINEKLFF. The CDR3 DNA is TGCGCCAGCAGCCAAGACAGGGGGATTAATGAAAAACTGTTTTTT.

The chain is built from TRBV7-6 and TRBJ1-1, with D perhaps TRBD1 (5 bases). V lost 0 bases to trimming and J lost 4 bases, with 9 bases between them. Germline CDR1 is SGHVS and CDR2 is FNYEAQ. This CDR3 has 14 residues. In nucleotides, the CDR3 is TGTGCCAGCAGCTTAGCAGGGGTTGGCACTGAAGCTTTCTTT. Protein: CASSLAGVGTEAFF.

The chain carries TRBV4-2 and TRBJ1-1; D not resolved. This CDR3 is 14 amino acids long. Germline CDR1 and CDR2: LGHNA and YNFKEQ. Trimming took 5 bases from V and 1 from J, leaving 11 bases between them. This CDR3 reads CASSLEAQNTEAFF. For the CDR3, the DNA is TGTGCCAGCAGCTTGGAGGCCCAGAACACTGAAGCTTTCTTT.

The genes are TRBV5-6 and TRBJ1-5; perhaps TRBD1 as D (5 bases). This CDR3 comprises 15 residues. V was shortened by 2 bases and J by 4 bases, with 13 bases between the two germline ends. CDR1 and CDR2 (germline): SGHDT, YYEEEE. CDR3 region: CASSFGLGGNQPQHF. The CDR3 DNA reads TGTGCCAGCAGCTTTGGGCTGGGGGGAAATCAGCCCCAGCATTTT.

The rearrangement links TRBV2 to TRBJ2-3, with TRBD2 matching 15 bases. V shed 5 bases, J shed 14 bases, and the junction held 11 bases outside the gene matches. Germline V gene sequence: CDR1 SNHLY, CDR2 FYNNEI. The CDR3 is made up of 15 amino acids. The CDR3 bases are TGTGCCAGCAGTCCGGGACTAGCGGGGGGACTCTCTGTGTATTTT. It specifies CASSPGLAGGLSVYF.

The chain is built from TRBV7-6 and TRBJ2-1, with D perhaps TRBD2 (6 bases). CDR1 and CDR2 from the germline V gene are SGHVS and FNYEAQ. Trimming took off 2 bases at V and 5 bases at J, with 10 bases between the two ends. This CDR3 spans 14 amino acids. The CDR3 nucleotides read TGTGCCAGCAGCTTATTGGGACTCCACAATGAGCAGTTCTTC. Residues: CASSLLGLHNEQFF.

This clone has only one observation. The gene calls are TRBV9 and TRBJ2-3, with a tentative D call TRBD2 (5 bases). CDR3 size: 13 residues. Germline CDR1 is SGDLS and CDR2 is YYNGEE. Between the trimmed V and J ends, which lost 8 bases and 6 bases, there was a span of 16 bases. This chain's CDR3 is CASSPGDGDTQYF. The CDR3 DNA reads TGTGCCAGTAGCCCCGGGGATGGTGATACGCAGTATTTT.

V is TRBV13 and J is TRBJ2-5, with a weak D call TRBD2 (6 bases). The germline V gene has CDR1 PRHDT and CDR2 FYEKMQ (reference sequence). The CDR3 loop spans 16 amino acids. With 5 bases removed from V and 0 bases from J, the gap between germline ends came to 16 bases. The chain's CDR3 is CASSHTSFSYQETQYF. CDR3 sequence (DNA): TGTGCCAGCAGCCATACTAGCTTTTCGTACCAAGAGACCCAGTACTTC.

The gene calls are TRBV2 and TRBJ2-5; 7 bases are a match to TRBD1. Germline CDR1 and CDR2: SNHLY and FYNNEI. This CDR3 comprises 16 residues. Trimming at V came to 0 bases and at J to 3 bases, leaving 7 bases not matched to a gene. The DNA of the CDR3 is TGTGCCAGCAGTGAAGCCAAGGACAGGAAGGAAGAGACCCAGTACTTC. This encodes CASSEAKDRKEETQYF.

The rearrangement links TRBV9 to TRBJ2-7, with D possibly being TRBD2 (7 bases). This CDR3 has 16 amino acids. From germline, CDR1 is SGDLS and CDR2 YYNGEE. The ends were cut back, 4 bases at V and 4 bases at J, with 21 bases in the middle. CDR3 in DNA: TGTGCCAGCAGCCCCGGGGGGCAGGCCTCTCCATACGAGCAGTACTTC. It translates to CASSPGGQASPYEQYF.

The chain carries TRBV7-2 and TRBJ2-7; TRBD1 is a possible D gene (6 bases). CDR1 is SGHTA and CDR2 is FQGNSA in the germline V gene. V was pared by 5 bases and J by 3 bases, with 20 bases between. The length of the CDR3 is 16 residues. In DNA form, the CDR3 reads TGTGCCAGCAGCGTTAGAGGGGACACCTCACGCTACGAGCAGTACTTC. Translation: CASSVRGDTSRYEQYF.

The chain is built from TRBV6-5 and TRBJ2-7; TRBD1 aligns across 7 bases. This CDR3 is built from 14 residues. With V trimmed by 7 bases and J by 4 bases, 10 bases remained unmatched. CDR1 MNHEY and CDR2 SVGAGI come from the germline V gene. The CDR3 region has the DNA TGTGCCAGCACCCCCGGGACAGCGATTTACGAGCAGTACTTC. Its protein product is CASTPGTAIYEQYF.